These 12 T cell receptor beta chains were sequenced from one sample in a study of Ad26.COV2.S vaccination and SARS-CoV-2 variants. Generated by immunoSEQ multiplex PCR, the TCRdb table keeps only in-frame clones and is missing some. The repertoire holds roughly 380,000 clones, with around 86% as singletons. Treatment in this sample: around 19 received Ad26.COV2.S at low or high dose, single or two shots; 5 received placebo; per-sample allocation not given. It was on day 63 after the first vaccine or placebo injection that samples were taken. The input for sequencing was peripheral blood, taken in a trial of Ad26.COV2.S vaccine versus placebo. The receptors shown here come from a person aged 18-60 years who received the Ad26.COV2.S COVID-19 vaccine or a placebo.

V is TRBV27 and J is TRBJ2-7; TRBD1 matches at 12 bases. In germline, CDR1 is MNHEY, CDR2 SMNVEV (reference sequence). V shed 6 bases and J 8 bases; nucleotides not matched to a gene: 8. The CDR3 extends over 14 amino acids. The CDR3 reads CASSPGTGGNKQYF. The CDR3 DNA is TGTGCCAGCAGCCCGGGGACAGGGGGCAACAAGCAGTACTTC.

The chain carries TRBV2 and TRBJ2-3; the match to TRBD1 covers 9 bases. The trim removed 5 bases at V and 3 bases at J, leaving 9 bases unmatched. The CDR3 totals 16 residues. Germline values: CDR1 SNHLY, CDR2 FYNNEI. The CDR3 nucleotides read TGTGCCAGCAGTTTTGGGGGGACAGGGATAACAGATACGCAGTATTTT. Its translation: CASSFGGTGITDTQYF.

The gene calls are TRBV3-1 (or the pseudogene TRBV3-2) and TRBJ2-5; 8 bases align to TRBD2. This CDR3 is built from 17 residues. Germline loops: CDR1 LGHDT, CDR2 YNNKEL (reference sequence). J was trimmed by 0 bases and V by 3 bases; bases with no gene match: 9. This CDR3 is CASSHQSGGGYQETQYF. CDR3 DNA: TGTGCCAGCAGCCACCAGTCCGGCGGGGGGTACCAAGAGACCCAGTACTTC.

The V and J genes are TRBV7-3 and TRBJ2-1; possibly TRBD1 or TRBD2 for D (6 bases each). The CDR3 loop spans 15 amino acids. Looked up from germline, CDR1 is SGHTA and CDR2 is FQGTGA. The ends were cut back, 5 bases at V and 4 bases at J, with 15 bases in the middle. The CDR3 DNA follows: TGTGCCAGCAGCCCCCTCGGGGGCGCGTACAATGAGCAGTTCTTC. Residues: CASSPLGGAYNEQFF.

The chain combines TRBV15 with TRBJ1-5; no firm D call. The V gene lost 8 bases and the J gene lost 2 bases, with 10 bases spanning the gap. Germline V gene sequence: CDR1 LNHNV, CDR2 YYDKDF (reference sequence). The CDR3 totals 13 residues. The CDR3 sequence: CATHSGGNQPQHF. The CDR3 DNA is TGTGCCACCCATTCCGGAGGCAATCAGCCCCAGCATTTT.

The chain links TRBV5-4 to TRBJ2-2; tentatively, D is TRBD2 (5 bases). V gave up 0 bases and J gave up 6 bases, with 15 bases separating them. The CDR3 runs 16 residues. Germline V lookup: CDR1 SGHNT, CDR2 YYREEE (reference sequence). In DNA form, the CDR3 reads TGTGCCAGCAGCTTGGTCCGGGGTTGGGTCGCCGGGGAGCTGTTTTTT. Its translation: CASSLVRGWVAGELFF.

The chain uses TRBV5-6 and TRBJ2-2; perhaps TRBD1 as D (5 bases). Germline loops: CDR1 SGHDT, CDR2 YYEEEE. The CDR3 has 14 residues. V gave up 6 bases and J gave up 3 bases, with 12 bases separating them. CDR3 in DNA: TGTGCCAGCAATCTTGGGGCACACACCGGGGAGCTGTTTTTT. Translation: CASNLGAHTGELFF. Looking up the rest from reference TRBV5-6 and TRBJ2-2 gives the full variable domain: DAGVTQSPTHLIKTRGQQVTLRCSPKSGHDTVSWYQQALGQGPQFIFQYYEEEERQRGNFPDRFSGHQFPNYSSELNVNALLLGDSALYLCASNLGAHTGELFFGEGSRLTVL.

The genes are TRBV11-2 and TRBJ2-1; the D gene could be TRBD1 or TRBD2 (6 bases each). V lost 2 bases and J lost 4, with 18 bases in between. Germline lookup yields CDR1 SGHAT and CDR2 FQNNGV. The CDR3 consists of 17 residues. Here the CDR3 DNA reads TGTGCCAGCAGCTTACTGGGAAGGGGGGCGCGTTACAATGAGCAGTTCTTC. Translation gives CASSLLGRGARYNEQFF.

In its sample, this clone was seen a few times. CDR3 coding DNA: TGCGCCAGCAGCTTTAAGTCGGGGACTGAAGCTTTCTTT. Its translation is CASSFKSGTEAFF. This rearrangement joins TRBV5-1 to TRBJ1-1, with D unresolved. The CDR3 loop spans 13 amino acids. Trimming pared 2 bases from V and 5 bases from J, leaving 10 bases between. The V gene's germline CDR1 is SGHRS and CDR2 YFSETQ.

The rearrangement links TRBV9 to TRBJ1-2; D ambiguous. Germline CDR1 and CDR2: SGDLS and YYNGEE. CDR3 size: 12 residues. Between the trimmed V and J ends, which lost 0 bases and 5 bases, there was a span of 5 bases. CDR3 sequence reads: CASSVDFYGYTF. As DNA, the CDR3 is TGTGCCAGCAGCGTAGACTTTTATGGCTACACCTTC. The full variable domain, rest sourced from reference TRBV9 and TRBJ1-2, is DSGVTQTPKHLITATGQRVTLRCSPRSGDLSVYWYQQSLDQGLQFLIQYYNGEERAKGNILERFSAQQFPDLHSELNLSSLELGDSALYFCASSVDFYGYTFGSGTRLTVV.

The chain uses TRBV5-8 and TRBJ1-1; 8 positions match TRBD1. CDR1 SGHTS and CDR2 YDEGEE come from the germline V gene. This CDR3 is built from 14 residues. J was trimmed by 3 bases and V by 7 bases; bases with no gene match: 8. The CDR3 DNA reads TGTGCCAGCGTCTCCGGACAGGGTTACACTGAAGCTTTCTTT. Its translation: CASVSGQGYTEAFF.

The CDR3 nucleotides read TGTGCCAGCAGTGAAGTCGGCCCAGGAAGCAATCAGCCCCAGCATTTT. Translation gives CASSEVGPGSNQPQHF. The gene calls are TRBV6-1 and TRBJ1-5; no clear D gene. Germline V lookup: CDR1 MNHNS, CDR2 SASEGT. This CDR3 region has 16 residues. The ends were cut back, 1 base at V and 1 base at J, with 11 bases in the middle.